This T cell receptor (beta chain) comes out of a study of shared clonotypes between healthy human individuals. This CDR3 is built from 14 residues. Deep level was the assay's run setting. Tens of thousands of T cell genomes (around 190 ng DNA) went into each sorted-subset replicate. The assay was immunoSEQ multiplex PCR, and TCRdb's table has in-frame clones only and misses some. Found here are roughly 320,000 clones, around 87% of them singletons; the top ten hold around 15%. The sequence was collected from a man aged 18-30 years in good health. Sequencing used memory CD8+ T cells sorted from blood. Subset meaning: CD45RO+ cells pooled with CCR7-negative TemRA cells. The V and J genes are TRBV1 and TRBJ2-2; the table's D call of TRBD2 was not tested on the DNA. TRBV1 is a known pseudogene. Written as DNA, the CDR3 is TGCCCCTCGCCCCGGGGGGCCAGGCCCGGGGAGCTGTTTTTT. The encoded protein is CPSPRGARPGELFF.